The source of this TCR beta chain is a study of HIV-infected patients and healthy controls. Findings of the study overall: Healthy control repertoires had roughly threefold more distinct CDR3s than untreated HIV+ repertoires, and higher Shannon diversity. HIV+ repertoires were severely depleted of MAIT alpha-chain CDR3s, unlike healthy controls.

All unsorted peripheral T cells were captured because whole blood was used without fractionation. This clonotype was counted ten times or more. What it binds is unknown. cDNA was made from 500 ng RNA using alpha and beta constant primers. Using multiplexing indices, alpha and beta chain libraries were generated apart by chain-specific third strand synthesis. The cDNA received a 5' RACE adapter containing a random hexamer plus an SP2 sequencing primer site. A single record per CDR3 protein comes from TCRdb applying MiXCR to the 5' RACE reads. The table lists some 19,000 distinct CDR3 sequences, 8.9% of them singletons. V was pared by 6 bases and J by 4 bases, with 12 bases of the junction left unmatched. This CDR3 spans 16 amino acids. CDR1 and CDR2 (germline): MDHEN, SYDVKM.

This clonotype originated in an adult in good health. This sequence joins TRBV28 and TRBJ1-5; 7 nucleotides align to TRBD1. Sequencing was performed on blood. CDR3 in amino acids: CASRRRQGTNNQPQHF. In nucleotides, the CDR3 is TGTGCCAGCAGACGAAGACAGGGAACTAATAATCAGCCCCAGCATTTT. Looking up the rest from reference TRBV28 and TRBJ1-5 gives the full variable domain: DVKVTQSSRYLVKRTGEKVFLECVQDMDHENMFWYRQDPGLGLRLIYFSYDVKMKEKGDIPEGYSVSREKKERFSLILESASTNQTSMYLCASRRRQGTNNQPQHFGDGTRLSIL.